This paragraph reports one T cell receptor (beta chain). What it recognizes is unknown. TCRdb re-analysed the reads in MiXCR, keeping a single row per CDR3 protein. The sample yields about 230,000 distinct CDR3 sequences, 22% seen once. CDR1 and CDR2 from the germline V gene are LNHNV and YYDKDF (reference sequence). The V and J ends lost 2 bases and 7 bases respectively, with 12 bases between them. The CDR3 extends over 15 amino acids. This entry belongs to a study of T cell repertoires in cytomegalovirus infection. Overall study findings and caveats: HLA-C-restricted CMV-specific TCR beta clonotypes prevailed in the ex vivo response.

Source material: CD8+ T cells from PBMCs. The chain uses TRBV15 and TRBJ1-6, with D perhaps TRBD1 (6 bases). The clonotype was recovered from a human donor in good health (CMV status not recorded). Some clones in this sample may be carry-over from other donors' samples. For the CDR3, the DNA is TGTGCCACCAGCAGAAATAGGCAGGGGAATTCACCCCTCCACTTT. It translates to CATSRNRQGNSPLHF. Based on the CDR3 plus reference TRBV15 and TRBJ1-6, the full variable domain is DAMVIQNPRYQVTQFGKPVTLSCSQTLNHNVMYWYQQKSSQAPKLLFHYYDKDFNNEADTPDNFQSRRPNTSFCFLDIRSPGLGDTAMYLCATSRNRQGNSPLHFGNGTRLTVT.